Listed below are T cell receptor beta chains from one sample, sequenced in a study of T-cell memory formation after mild COVID-19. One entry per CDR3 protein results from TCRdb running MiXCR on the 5' RACE reads. Counted here are fewer than 450,000 distinct CDR3 sequences, 24% occurring once; the ten biggest clones make up roughly 9.7%. The sample taken for sequencing was PBMCs or a T cell subset sorted from them (not recorded which). The receptors stem from an adult woman who had mild COVID-19 (a few samples of this study predate the infection). Cell type and time point are not known. The CDR3 runs from the conserved cysteine through the conserved F or W. A D gene is named only where the DNA matches it firmly. Size values are once, few and many counts, or a class for expanded clones, and some rows have none.

d_call j_call clone_size v_call cdr3_nt cdr3_aa
TRBD1 TRBJ2-5 - TRBV7-2 TGTGCCAGCAGCCACCGACAGGGGGCATTTCGAGAGACCCAGTACTTC CASSHRQGAFRETQYF
TRBD1 TRBJ2-3 - TRBV10-3 TGTGCCATCAGTAGAACACAGGGGTTCGGCACAGATACGCAGTATTTT CAISRTQGFGTDTQYF
TRBD2 TRBJ2-1 few TRBV7-2 TGTGCCAGCAGCTTAGGAGGCGGGAGGGCCCGTAATGAGCAGTTCTTC CASSLGGGRARNEQFF
- TRBJ2-3 few TRBV7-9 TGTGCCAGCAGCTTAGAAGCGGTTGGAGATACGCAGTATTTT CASSLEAVGDTQYF
TRBD1 TRBJ2-7 few TRBV7-3 TGTGCCAGCAGCGCGGACAGGGGCTACGAGCAGTACTTC CASSADRGYEQYF
TRBD1 TRBJ1-2 few TRBV25-1 TGTGCCAGCAGTGAATGGACAGGGCTGGGGGTCTATGGCTACACCTTC CASSEWTGLGVYGYTF
- TRBJ2-3 few TRBV5-1 TGCGCCAGCAGTCCCCTGCGACAGTCCACAGATACGCAGTATTTT CASSPLRQSTDTQYF
- TRBJ1-6 few TRBV27 TGTGCCAGCAGTTTATGGCTGTATAATTCACCCCTCCACTTT CASSLWLYNSPLHF
TRBD1 TRBJ2-7 few TRBV20-1 TGCAGTGCTACCGGGACAGCTTCCTACGAGCAGTACTTC CSATGTASYEQYF
- TRBJ2-2 - TRBV20-1 TGCAGTGCTAGACGGCACCGAACCTTGGCCGGGGAGCTGTTTTTT CSARRHRTLAGELFF
- TRBJ2-3 few TRBV7-3 TGTGCCAGCAGCGGGAGAGGTGGAGATACGCAGTATTTT CASSGRGGDTQYF
- TRBJ2-1 - TRBV20-1 TGCAGTGCTCGAGCCTATGGAGGCTACAATGAGCAGTTCTTC CSARAYGGYNEQFF
TRBD1 TRBJ2-1 - TRBV11-2 TGTGCCAGCAGCTCACGCCCCGACAGGGATTACAATGAGCAGTTCTTC CASSSRPDRDYNEQFF
TRBD1 TRBJ2-3 few TRBV14 TGTGCCAGCAGCCAAGATTGGAGGACAGGGGGTTCAGATACGCAGTATTTT CASSQDWRTGGSDTQYF
- TRBJ2-4 once TRBV24-1 TGTGCCACCAGTGAATCCGGGTCGGCCAAAAACATTCAGTACTTC CATSESGSAKNIQYF
TRBD1 TRBJ2-7 - TRBV20-1 TGCAGTGCATACGGTGGGCAGGGGGCCTACGAGCAGTACTTC CSAYGGQGAYEQYF
- TRBJ1-1 - TRBV3-1 TGTGCCAGCAGCCAAGAAAAAGGGGGGGGACTGAACACTGAAGCTTTCTTT CASSQEKGGGLNTEAFF
TRBD2 TRBJ2-7 few TRBV6-5 TGTGCCAGCAATAAGCGGGGGGGGCGATTCTACGAGCAGTACTTC CASNKRGGRFYEQYF
TRBD2 TRBJ2-7 - TRBV9 TGTGCCAGCAGCGTAGAACTAGCGGGGGTCTACGAGCAGTACTTC CASSVELAGVYEQYF
TRBD1 TRBJ1-1 once TRBV28 TGTGCCAGCAGTGCCCCACAGGGGGCGGCTTTCTTT CASSAPQGAAFF
- TRBJ1-2 - TRBV12-3/TRBV12-4 TGTGCCAGCAGTCGAATCTATGGCTACACCTTC CASSRIYGYTF
TRBD2 TRBJ2-7 - TRBV20-1 TGCAGTGCTAGAGGTCCAACTAGCGGGATCTCCTACGAGCAGTACTTC CSARGPTSGISYEQYF
- TRBJ2-2 - TRBV10-3 TGTGCCATCAGTGAGACCGTACGGCGGGAAGGGACCGGGGAGCTGTTTTTT CAISETVRREGTGELFF
TRBD2 TRBJ2-1 - TRBV24-1 TGTGCCACCAGTGATTCCCTAGGGGCGGGAGTCTACAATGAGCAGTTCTTC CATSDSLGAGVYNEQFF
- TRBJ2-3 few TRBV6-5 TGTGCCAGCCGGGCGGGGGCTGCTACGCAGTATTTT CASRAGAATQYF
TRBD2 TRBJ2-1 - TRBV29-1 TGCAGCGTATTAGGACTAGCGGGAGACAATGAGCAGTTCTTC CSVLGLAGDNEQFF
TRBD1 TRBJ2-3 - TRBV5-4 TGTGCCAGCAGCCTCGGACAGGGCCTCTCCACAGATACGCAGTATTTT CASSLGQGLSTDTQYF
- TRBJ1-4 - TRBV9 TGTGCCAGCAGCCCCAGAAGCAGGCGGGCAACTAATGAAAAACTGTTTTTT CASSPRSRRATNEKLFF
TRBD1 TRBJ1-2 few TRBV27 TGTGCCAGCAGTACAGGGGGCGGGTTTGGCTACACCTTC CASSTGGGFGYTF
TRBD2 TRBJ2-3 few TRBV12-3/TRBV12-4 TGTGCCAGCACCCGCGGAGCGGGGGGGCGTGATACGCAGTATTTT CASTRGAGGRDTQYF
- TRBJ2-3 few TRBV7-2 TGTGCCAGCAGCTCACTTTTCCACACGCAGTATTTT CASSSLFHTQYF
TRBD2 TRBJ2-5 - TRBV10-3 TGTGCCATCAGCTTGGGTGGAGCGGGAGGTCAAGAGACCCAGTACTTC CAISLGGAGGQETQYF
- TRBJ2-5 - TRBV30 TGTGCCTGGAGTCCTAACCCCGGACGGATACAAGAGACCCAGTACTTC CAWSPNPGRIQETQYF
- TRBJ2-2 few TRBV2 TGTGCCAGCAAGCGAAAGACAATCTTTCCAGCGAACACCGGGGAGCTGTTTTTT CASKRKTIFPANTGELFF
TRBD1 TRBJ2-5 - TRBV10-3 TGTGCCAGCAACCGGGACAGGGCCCAAGAGACCCAGTACTTC CASNRDRAQETQYF
- TRBJ2-5 - TRBV19 TGTGCCAGTAGTATAGCTTTGCAAGAGACCCAGTACTTC CASSIALQETQYF
TRBD1 TRBJ1-1 few TRBV9 TGTGCCAGCAGCGCGGTGACAGGGGTGAACACTGAAGCTTTCTTT CASSAVTGVNTEAFF
- TRBJ1-1 - TRBV30 TGTGCCTGGAGCCCCGAAGGGGGTAAAGCTTTCTTT CAWSPEGGKAFF
TRBD1 TRBJ1-2 - TRBV12-5 TGTGCTAGTGGTCCACACCCGACAGGGTACGAGGTCAATGGCTACACCTTC CASGPHPTGYEVNGYTF
- TRBJ2-3 - TRBV7-2 TGTGCCAGCAGCGACACGACCGGGCCGGGGTGGGATACGCAGTATTTT CASSDTTGPGWDTQYF
TRBD1 TRBJ2-7 few TRBV27 TGTGCCAGCAGCAAGACAGGGCTTGCCTACGAGCAGTACTTC CASSKTGLAYEQYF
- TRBJ1-2 - TRBV24-1 TGTGCCACCTCGGACAGCCAACCTCCCTATGGCTACACCTTC CATSDSQPPYGYTF
- TRBJ1-2 - TRBV7-2 TGTGCCAGCAGCTTAAATCCTCCCGGGCAGACTAACTATGGCTACACCTTC CASSLNPPGQTNYGYTF
- TRBJ2-7 - TRBV4-1 TGCGCCAGCAGTATGAAGGACGGAGATTACGAGCAGTACTTC CASSMKDGDYEQYF
TRBD1 TRBJ2-7 few TRBV29-1 TGCAGCGTAAAGACAGGGGTGAGCTCCTACGAGCAGTACTTC CSVKTGVSSYEQYF
TRBD2 TRBJ2-3 few TRBV12-3/TRBV12-4 TGTGCCAGCAGTTTATTACTAGCGGGAGTGGATACGCAGTATTTT CASSLLLAGVDTQYF
TRBD2 TRBJ2-3 few TRBV24-1 TGTGCCACCCGTCAGGGAGCGGGAACCACAGATACGCAGTATTTT CATRQGAGTTDTQYF
- TRBJ1-1 many TRBV14 TGTGCCAGCAGCCGGGAGTTGAACACTGAAGCTTTCTTT CASSRELNTEAFF
- TRBJ1-5 - TRBV6-2/TRBV6-3 TGTGCCAGCAGTTATTACTTTGGTGGTCATCAGCCCCAGCATTTT CASSYYFGGHQPQHF
- TRBJ2-1 - TRBV20-1 TGCAGTGCTAGAGATGGTCTAGCCACCCGGCGGTCGTTCTTC CSARDGLATRRSFF